One and the same sample provided the 29 T cell receptor beta chains below, sequenced in a study of blood T cell repertoires in COVID-19. The method was immunoSEQ multiplex PCR; TCRdb's version includes in-frame clones alone and lacks a portion of them. Of 250,000 to 300,000 clones detected, approximately 86% appear once; the ten largest clones hold less than 15%. Sequenced input: peripheral blood. These receptors came from a woman aged 70-85 years with COVID-19, enrolled during active disease.

This chain uses TRBV27 with TRBJ1-5; D is undetermined. Germline values: CDR1 MNHEY, CDR2 SMNVEV (reference sequence). The CDR3 is 12 residues long. V lost 5 bases and J 4 bases, leaving 6 bases between the germline ends. The chain's CDR3 is CASSHGNQPQHF. The CDR3 DNA reads TGTGCCAGCAGTCACGGGAATCAGCCCCAGCATTTT.

The chain uses TRBV7-9 and TRBJ1-3; D unclear. V was shortened by 5 bases and J by 0 bases, with 11 bases between the two germline ends. The CDR3 is 15 residues long. The germline V gene encodes CDR1 SEHNR and CDR2 FQNEAQ (reference sequence). CDR3 region: CASSPRRISGNTIYF. The CDR3 nucleotides read TGTGCCAGCAGCCCCAGGCGAATCTCTGGAAACACCATATATTTT.

This chain uses TRBV19 with TRBJ1-2; D gene uncertain. V shed 3 bases and J shed 6 bases, with 11 bases lying between them. Germline CDR1 LNHDA, CDR2 SQIVND (reference sequence). There are 13 residues in the CDR3. The CDR3 bases are TGTGCCAGTAGTATTATGTCCGGGGATGGCTACACCTTC. Amino acids: CASSIMSGDGYTF.

This sequence joins TRBV7-2 and TRBJ2-3, with D possibly TRBD2 on 7 matching bases. Trimming removed 8 bases from V and 4 bases from J, with 13 bases in between. The CDR3 sequence is 13 residues long. Looked up from germline, CDR1 is SGHTA and CDR2 is FQGNSA. The CDR3 DNA is TGTGCCAGCGGGGGGGCGAGGTCAGATACGCAGTATTTT. It yields the protein CASGGARSDTQYF.

The V gene is TRBV10-3, the J gene TRBJ2-7, with D maybe TRBD1 (7 bases). Germline CDR1 is ENHRY and CDR2 is SYGVKD. This CDR3 spans 13 amino acids. Deletions cut 6 bases from V and 2 bases from J, with 11 bases between. CDR3: CAIRQGGTYEQYF. For the CDR3, the DNA is TGTGCCATCAGGCAGGGGGGAACCTACGAGCAGTACTTC.

CDR3 region: CASSYGGGDYTF. The CDR3 bases are TGTGCCAGCAGTTACGGAGGGGGCGACTACACCTTC. The chain couples TRBV6-5 to TRBJ1-2; TRBD1 matches 7 bases. The length of the CDR3 is 12 residues. The ends lost 2 bases at V and 10 bases at J; junction bases unmatched: 4. Germline loops: CDR1 MNHEY, CDR2 SVGAGI.

The V and J genes are TRBV13 and TRBJ1-1; D is perhaps TRBD1 (6 bases). This CDR3 has 15 amino acids. Trimming removed 1 base from V and 11 bases from J, with 20 bases in between. Germline V CDR1 and CDR2: PRHDT, FYEKMQ (reference sequence). The CDR3 DNA reads as TGTGCCAGCAGCTTAGAGGTACCCAGGGGAACAGCGGCTTTCTTT. It is translated as CASSLEVPRGTAAFF.

This chain joins TRBV21-1 and TRBJ2-3; TRBD2 is taken as the D call from the table, unchecked against the DNA. TRBV21-1 is a pseudogene. The CDR3 totals 17 residues. CDR3 protein: CASSKRRGGSSTDTQYF. The CDR3, as DNA: TGTGCCAGCAGCAAAAGGCGAGGTGGCAGTAGCACAGATACGCAGTATTTT.

This chain joins TRBV25-1 and TRBJ2-1; a weak D match, TRBD2 (5 bases). Germline CDR1 MGHDK, CDR2 SYGVNS. The CDR3 consists of 13 residues. Trimming shortened V by 3 bases and J by 6 bases, and 9 bases separated the two germline ends. Written as DNA, the CDR3 is TGTGCCAGCAGTGACAGCGCGGGCAATGAGCAGTTCTTC. This translates into CASSDSAGNEQFF. Supplemented by reference TRBV25-1 and TRBJ2-1, the full variable domain reads EADIYQTPRYLVIGTGKKITLECSQTMGHDKMYWYQQDPGMELHLIHYSYGVNSTEKGDLSSESTVSRIRTEHFPLTLESARPSHTSQYLCASSDSAGNEQFFGPGTRLTVL.

A remark on this clone: The same CDR3 arises from other DNA sequences in this sample as well. V usage is TRBV18 and J usage is TRBJ2-3; possible D gene TRBD2, 6 bases. V lost 1 base, J lost 2 bases, and 13 bases lay in between. In germline, CDR1 is KGHSH, CDR2 LQKENI. This CDR3 is 16 amino acids long. The CDR3, as DNA: TGTGCCAGCTCACCACTGGCGGGGCCATCCACAGATACGCAGTATTTT. This translates into CASSPLAGPSTDTQYF. The full variable domain, with the rest looked up from reference TRBV18 and TRBJ2-3, is NAGVMQNPRHLVRRRGQEARLRCSPMKGHSHVYWYRQLPEEGLKFMVYLQKENIIDESGMPKERFSAEFPKEGPSILRIQQVVRGDSAAYFCASSPLAGPSTDTQYFGPGTRLTVL.

The genes are TRBV6-5 and TRBJ2-7, with 7 bases identical to TRBD1. Per germline, CDR1 MNHEY and CDR2 SVGAGI. This CDR3 comprises 13 residues. V dropped 11 bases and J dropped 7; count of bases not matched to a gene: 14. The chain's CDR3 is CAAIPDRVGEQYF. DNA of the CDR3: TGTGCCGCAATCCCAGACAGGGTAGGGGAGCAGTACTTC.

This clone appeared a single time. This chain's CDR3 is CATAPRQGDNSPLHF. As DNA, the CDR3 is TGTGCCACCGCTCCCCGACAGGGTGATAATTCACCCCTCCACTTT. J is TRBJ1-6 and V is TRBV2; 7 bases map to TRBD1. The V gene's germline CDR1 is SNHLY and CDR2 FYNNEI. The CDR3 totals 15 residues. The junction had 11 bases not matched to a gene; V was cut back by 10 bases and J by 5 bases.

The chain uses TRBV7-3 and TRBJ1-1; TRBD1 aligns across 11 bases. CDR1 and CDR2 (germline): SGHTA, FQGTGA. Germline trimming cut 2 bases from V and 4 bases from J; bases unmatched to any gene: 3. The CDR3 totals 15 residues. The CDR3 sequence is CASSLGQGAVTEAFF. The CDR3 DNA follows: TGTGCCAGCAGCTTAGGACAGGGGGCGGTCACTGAAGCTTTCTTT.

The rearrangement joins TRBV7-3 to TRBJ2-7, with TRBD2 matching 8 bases. CDR3 length equals 15 residues. V shed 2 bases and J 0 bases; nucleotides not matched to a gene: 3. In germline, CDR1 is SGHTA, CDR2 FQGTGA. The CDR3 nucleotides read TGTGCCAGCAGCTTACGCGGGGGGTCCTCCTACGAGCAGTACTTC. It codes for CASSLRGGSSYEQYF.

This clone was counted once. CDR3 region: CAVVHYRGETQYF. CDR3 DNA: TGTGCCGTGGTCCATTACAGGGGAGAGACCCAGTACTTC. This rearrangement joins TRBV7-6 to TRBJ2-5; 7 bases line up with TRBD1. Germline V gene lookup returns CDR1 SGHVS and CDR2 FNYEAQ. This CDR3 has 13 amino acids. Trimming at V came to 11 bases and at J to 4 bases, leaving 10 bases not matched to a gene.

This chain joins TRBV5-1 and TRBJ2-5, with 8 bases fitting TRBD1. V was pared by 8 bases and J by 5 bases, with 8 bases of the junction left unmatched. There are 13 residues in the CDR3. Germline values: CDR1 SGHRS, CDR2 YFSETQ. The CDR3: CASTPRGQETQYF. The DNA of the CDR3 is TGCGCCAGTACCCCCAGGGGGCAGGAGACCCAGTACTTC.

This clone was seen more than once but under ten times. This chain links TRBV23-1 with TRBJ1-1; no clear D. TRBV23-1 is an ORF for which the function is uncertain. The V gene lost 0 bases and the J gene lost 11 bases, with 10 bases spanning the gap. The CDR3 loop spans 12 amino acids. The DNA for the CDR3 is TGCGCCAGCAGTCAATCGACTATGGTGGCTTTCTTT. It specifies CASSQSTMVAFF.

The gene calls are TRBV19 and TRBJ2-1; no reliable D call. This CDR3 has 12 amino acids. CDR1 and CDR2 (germline): LNHDA, SQIVND (reference sequence). Deletions cut 3 bases from V and 8 bases from J, with 8 bases between. CDR3 sequence reads: CASSIGLDEQFF. As DNA, the CDR3 is TGTGCCAGTAGTATTGGTCTAGATGAGCAGTTCTTC.

Of note for this clone: At the DNA level, this CDR3 is encoded by other sequences in the same sample as well. The rearrangement uses TRBV12-3 or TRBV12-4 and TRBJ1-1; possibly TRBD1 for D (6 bases). Trimming left V 3 bases short and J 11 bases short, with 10 bases between. This CDR3 is 11 amino acids long. CDR3 in amino acids: CASSFNREAFF. The DNA of the CDR3 is TGTGCCAGCAGTTTTAACAGGGAGGCTTTCTTT.

The chain recombines TRBV6-5 with TRBJ1-5; 7 positions agree with TRBD1. CDR3 length equals 15 residues. Germline assignment: CDR1 MNHEY and CDR2 SVGAGI. With V trimmed by 6 bases and J by 0 bases, 5 bases remained unmatched. DNA of the CDR3: TGTGCCAGCAGAGCAGGACAGGTTAGCAATCAGCCCCAGCATTTT. Amino acids: CASRAGQVSNQPQHF.

This chain uses TRBV12-3 or TRBV12-4 with TRBJ2-1; no firm D call. This CDR3 has 13 amino acids. V gave up 6 bases and J gave up 3 bases, with 9 bases separating them. This CDR3 is CASRPGGYNEQFF. In DNA form, the CDR3 reads TGTGCCAGCAGGCCCGGCGGCTACAATGAGCAGTTCTTC.

This clone was observed a single time. This chain links TRBV9 with TRBJ1-4; D unresolved. The length of the CDR3 is 15 residues. Germline CDR1 SGDLS, CDR2 YYNGEE. Trimming stripped 4 bases from V and 3 bases from J, with 13 bases between. The CDR3 bases are TGTGCCAGCAGCCCGTATAACGGAGCTAATGAAAAACTGTTTTTT. This codes for CASSPYNGANEKLFF.

The chain uses TRBV2 and TRBJ2-3, with 7 bases aligning to TRBD1. Trimming at V came to 4 bases and at J to 3 bases, leaving 4 bases not matched to a gene. The CDR3 is made up of 14 amino acids. The germline V gene has CDR1 SNHLY and CDR2 FYNNEI. Here the CDR3 reads CASSGRGWTDTQYF. The CDR3 DNA reads as TGTGCCAGCAGTGGCAGGGGGTGGACAGATACGCAGTATTTT. The complete variable domain, with remaining parts taken from reference TRBV2 and TRBJ2-3, reads EPEVTQTPSHQVTQMGQEVILRCVPISNHLYFYWYRQILGQKVEFLVSFYNNEISEKSEIFDDQFSVERPDGSNFTLKIRSTKLEDSAMYFCASSGRGWTDTQYFGPGTRLTVL.

V usage is TRBV19 and J usage is TRBJ2-1; D ambiguous. The V and J ends lost 5 bases and 0 bases respectively, with 8 bases between them. The CDR3 runs to 14 residues. Germline V gives CDR1 LNHDA, CDR2 SQIVND (reference sequence). CDR3 region: CASSYLSSYNEQFF. The CDR3 DNA reads TGTGCCAGTAGTTATCTCAGCTCCTACAATGAGCAGTTCTTC. Full variable domain (outside the CDR3, taken from reference TRBV19 and TRBJ2-1): DGGITQSPKYLFRKEGQNVTLSCEQNLNHDAMYWYRQDPGQGLRLIYYSQIVNDFQKGDIAEGYSVSREKKESFPLTVTSAQKNPTAFYLCASSYLSSYNEQFFGPGTRLTVL.

The chain links TRBV9 to TRBJ2-1; D ambiguous. V lost 0 bases and J lost 7, with 14 bases in between. In germline, CDR1 is SGDLS, CDR2 YYNGEE. The CDR3 contains 15 residues. The CDR3 DNA reads TGTGCCAGCAGCGTAGATATCTCAGGCTGGAATGAGCAGTTCTTC. Its protein product is CASSVDISGWNEQFF.

The V call is TRBV7-2, the J call TRBJ2-1; 7 bases line up with TRBD1. Germline assignment: CDR1 SGHTA and CDR2 FQGNSA. Trimming took 7 bases from V and 9 from J; bases not matched to a gene: 9. The CDR3 is 13 amino acids. This CDR3 reads CASKATGSGEQFF. The CDR3 region has the DNA TGTGCCAGCAAAGCGACAGGGTCCGGTGAGCAGTTCTTC.

The V gene is TRBV7-8, the J gene TRBJ2-7; D gene uncertain. Germline lookup yields CDR1 SGHVS and CDR2 FQNEAQ. The V and J ends lost 7 bases and 3 bases respectively, with 19 bases between them. The CDR3 is made up of 15 amino acids. The chain's CDR3 is CASTFSLYSGYEQYF. For the CDR3, the DNA is TGTGCCAGCACCTTCTCCCTTTATAGTGGCTACGAGCAGTACTTC.

This clone was detected only once. This chain links TRBV5-8 with TRBJ2-5; TRBD1 is a possible D gene (6 bases). The CDR3 length is 17 residues. Germline lookup yields CDR1 SGHTS and CDR2 YDEGEE. V was trimmed by 2 bases and J by 1 base, leaving 18 bases between them. DNA for the CDR3: TGTGCCAGCAGCTTCCGTTTAGGGACAATCGCCCAAGAGACCCAGTACTTC. Translating gives CASSFRLGTIAQETQYF.

The chain carries TRBV7-2 and TRBJ2-3; 10 bases fit TRBD2. CDR1 and CDR2 from the germline V gene are SGHTA and FQGNSA. V lost 1 base to trimming and J lost 4 bases; unmatched junction nucleotides: 5. CDR3 size: 16 residues. CDR3 nucleotides: TGTGCCAGCAGCTTAGTAAGCGGGGGGGCCGCAGATACGCAGTATTTT. Translated, it gives CASSLVSGGAADTQYF.